The 26 T cell receptor beta chains given below trace back to one sample, sequenced in a study of lung T cells in sarcoidosis with Löfgren's syndrome. MiXCR, run by TCRdb on the reads, gives a single entry per CDR3 protein. The sample yields about 63,000 distinct CDR3 sequences, approximately 21% seen once. Sequences were obtained from CD4+ T cells from PBMCs. The source is a human donor with sarcoidosis (Löfgren's syndrome or another form), or a control subject (not recorded which).

Ten or more counts support this clonotype. The chain uses TRBV6-1 and TRBJ1-1, with 7 bases fitting TRBD1. CDR3 length: 12 amino acids. V lost 6 bases to trimming and J lost 5 bases; unmatched junction nucleotides: 3. Germline V gene lookup returns CDR1 MNHNS and CDR2 SASEGT. CDR3 region: CASSRGRTEAFF. CDR3 nucleotide sequence: TGTGCCAGCAGCAGGGGGAGGACTGAAGCTTTCTTT.

This clonotype has ten or more counts. This rearrangement joins TRBV29-1 to TRBJ1-1, with a possible D match to TRBD1 (6 bases). V shed 7 bases and J shed 1 base, with 10 bases lying between them. The CDR3 is 12 residues long. CDR1 is SQVTM, CDR2 ANQGSEA, per germline. The CDR3 nucleotides are TGCAGCGGCCGGACAGAGAACACTGAAGCTTTCTTT. Translation gives CSGRTENTEAFF.

This clonotype has ten or more counts. The chain recombines TRBV5-1 with TRBJ1-1; D ambiguous. V lost 3 bases, J lost 6 bases, and 18 bases lay in between. The CDR3 sequence is 15 residues long. Looked up from germline, CDR1 is SGHRS and CDR2 is YFSETQ. CDR3 loop: CASSYGRNLMSEAFF. For the CDR3, the DNA is TGCGCCAGCAGCTACGGACGGAACCTGATGTCTGAAGCTTTCTTT.

This clonotype appeared many times. The V and J genes are TRBV20-1 and TRBJ1-5, with a tentative D call TRBD1 (6 bases). V lost 6 bases and J 0 bases, leaving 27 bases between the germline ends. Germline CDR1 and CDR2: DFQATT and SNEGSKA (reference sequence). CDR3 size: 19 residues. The CDR3, as DNA: TGCAGTGCGTTCAGGGGAGGGCAGGGGTTTCGCCTTAGCAATCAGCCCCAGCATTTT. Translated, it gives CSAFRGGQGFRLSNQPQHF.

In this sample, this clonotype turned up a few times. The chain uses TRBV7-9 and TRBJ2-2; no firm D call. Germline V gene sequence: CDR1 SEHNR, CDR2 FQNEAQ (reference sequence). The V end lost 2 bases, the J end lost 4 bases, and 8 bases lay between the germline ends. CDR3 size: 14 residues. The CDR3 coding sequence is TGTGCCAGCAGCTTACTCGTGTCCACCGGGGAGCTGTTTTTT. Amino acid sequence: CASSLLVSTGELFF.

This clonotype was counted a few times. The conserved phenylalanine or tryptophan normally closing the CDR3 is absent here, so this likely arose from a read error. Because the CDR3's place on the DNA is in doubt, the DNA is left out and the CDR3 is given as listed by TCRdb. V gene TRBV6-2 or TRBV6-3 combines with J gene TRBJ2-7; TRBD1 is taken as the D call from the table, unchecked against the DNA. A total of 13 residues make up the CDR3, ends included. Germline values: CDR1 MNHEY, CDR2 SVGEGT. CDR3 protein: CASSFPGQRIRDL.

The rearrangement uses TRBV29-1 and TRBJ1-1; possibly TRBD1 for D (5 bases). The germline CDR1 and CDR2 sequences are SQVTM and ANQGSEA. This CDR3 region has 13 residues. The germline V and J ends were trimmed by 5 bases and 2 bases, with 12 bases remaining between them. CDR3 sequence reads: CSVNRQGNTEAFF. The CDR3 bases are TGCAGCGTTAATCGGCAGGGTAACACTGAAGCTTTCTTT.

This clonotype was counted at least ten times. The V gene is TRBV24-1, the J gene TRBJ2-1; 10 bases line up with TRBD2. CDR3 length: 15 residues. V was clipped by 9 bases and J by 8 bases; unmatched bases: 12. The V gene's germline CDR1 is KGHDR and CDR2 SFDVKD. As DNA, the CDR3 is TGTGCCACCGGTACATCTAGCGGGAGAGCACATGAGCAGTTCTTC. Its translation: CATGTSSGRAHEQFF.

This clonotype was detected only a few times. V usage is TRBV20-1 and J usage is TRBJ2-3; possibly TRBD1 or TRBD2 for D (6 bases each). The CDR3 is made up of 15 amino acids. Germline V lookup: CDR1 DFQATT, CDR2 SNEGSKA (reference sequence). The V end was cut by 7 bases, the J end by 0 bases, with 17 bases between. CDR3 sequence (DNA): TGCAGTGTACCCAAGGGGGGAGCCAGCACAGATACGCAGTATTTT. Protein: CSVPKGGASTDTQYF.

Worth noting for this clonotype: A much larger clone lies one base from this, so it may be a read error. The chain employs TRBV18 and TRBJ2-3, with D hard to call. Germline loops: CDR1 KGHSH, CDR2 LQKENI. The CDR3 consists of 12 residues. Here the CDR3 DNA reads TGTGCCAGCTCTCCGGACCGAGATACGCGGTATTTT. It translates to CASSPDRDTRYF.

To note about this clonotype: Just one base apart from a much larger clone, this may be a read error. The chain has TRBV20-1 and TRBJ1-6; D unresolved. CDR1 and CDR2 (germline): DFQATT, SNEGSKA (reference sequence). This CDR3 is built from 17 residues. Trimming pared 0 bases from V and 0 bases from J, leaving 12 bases between. CDR3 DNA: TGCAGTGCTAGAGATGTCCCGAGGAGCTCCTATAATTCACCCCTCCACTTT. Translating gives CSARDVPRSSYNSPLHF.

This clonotype was counted only a few times. This rearrangement joins TRBV5-4 to TRBJ1-2; D perhaps matches TRBD1 (5 bases). In germline, CDR1 is SGHNT, CDR2 YYREEE (reference sequence). Deletions cut 4 bases from V and 0 bases from J, with 13 bases between. This CDR3 region has 15 residues. The CDR3 DNA follows: TGTGCCAGCAGCGCCTATGGACACTCTAACTATGGCTACACCTTC. This gives the protein CASSAYGHSNYGYTF.

On this clonotype: One end of the junction is discordant with germline, which a read error may explain. The V and J genes are TRBV7-7 and TRBJ2-3; the D gene is possibly TRBD2 (5 bases). CDR3 length: 14 residues. The germline V gene has CDR1 SSHAT and CDR2 FNYEAQ (reference sequence). CDR3 bases: TGTGCTAGCAGCTCAGGACTTCACACAGATACGCAGTATTTT. This encodes CASSSGLHTDTQYF.

This clonotype was counted ten times or more. This chain uses TRBV28 with TRBJ1-3; 7 positions agree with TRBD1. J was trimmed by 3 bases and V by 2 bases; bases with no gene match: 7. CDR1 MDHEN and CDR2 SYDVKM come from the germline V gene. The length of the CDR3 is 16 residues. CDR3 amino acids: CASSLMSGGGGNTIYF. CDR3 nucleotides: TGTGCCAGCAGTTTAATGTCAGGGGGTGGTGGAAACACCATATATTTT.

Many counts were recorded for this clonotype. V is TRBV7-3 and J is TRBJ2-1; a weak D match, TRBD1 (6 bases). The CDR3 sequence is 12 residues long. From germline, CDR1 is SGHTA and CDR2 FQGTGA. V lost 3 bases and J lost 6, with 6 bases in between. CDR3 in amino acids: CASSFRGNEQFF. As DNA, the CDR3 is TGTGCCAGCAGCTTCAGGGGCAATGAGCAGTTCTTC. Looking up the rest from reference TRBV7-3 and TRBJ2-1 gives the full variable domain: GAGVSQTPSNKVTEKGKYVELRCDPISGHTALYWYRQSLGQGPEFLIYFQGTGAADDSGLPNDRFFAVRPEGSVSTLKIQRTERGDSAVYLCASSFRGNEQFFGPGTRLTVL.

This clonotype has a count of ten or more. This chain uses TRBV28 with TRBJ1-4; 7 nucleotides align to TRBD1. Trimming at V came to 2 bases and at J to 0 bases, leaving 3 bases not matched to a gene. The CDR3 has 16 amino acids. Germline CDR1 is MDHEN and CDR2 is SYDVKM. This CDR3 is CASSLRGGSTNEKLFF. DNA for the CDR3: TGTGCCAGCAGTTTAAGAGGGGGCTCAACTAATGAAAAACTGTTTTTT.

Points on this clonotype: A much bigger clone sits one base away, suggesting this may be a read error. The rearrangement uses TRBV10-3 and TRBJ1-3; D call uncertain. The CDR3 sequence is 15 residues long. CDR1 is ENHRY and CDR2 is SYGVKD in the germline V gene. Trimming removed 4 bases at V and 0 bases at J, with 10 bases between. Written as DNA, the CDR3 is TGTGCCATCAGTGGCAGGCTGAGCTCTGGAAACACCATATATTTT. Amino acid sequence: CAISGRLSSGNTIYF.

This clonotype was observed a handful of times. The chain links TRBV7-2 to TRBJ2-5, with D unresolved. The CDR3 loop spans 16 amino acids. The germline V gene has CDR1 SGHTA and CDR2 FQGNSA. The germline V and J ends were trimmed by 2 bases and 0 bases, with 13 bases remaining between them. CDR3 in DNA: TGTGCCAGCAGCTTAATGAGCTCCATCTACCAAGAGACCCAGTACTTC. Translating gives CASSLMSSIYQETQYF.

V and J are TRBV28 and TRBJ1-1, with D perhaps matching TRBD1 (5 bases). This CDR3 is built from 15 residues. With 7 bases removed from V and 1 base from J, the gap between germline ends came to 16 bases. CDR1 MDHEN and CDR2 SYDVKM come from the germline V gene. The CDR3 DNA follows: TGTGCCAGCAAGGCAGAAGGGACGGGGAACACTGAAGCTTTCTTT. Residues: CASKAEGTGNTEAFF.

In this sample, this clonotype turned up a few times. J is TRBJ2-3 and V is TRBV12-3 or TRBV12-4; D may be TRBD2 (6 bases). V was clipped by 3 bases and J by 4 bases, with 11 bases between them. This CDR3 has 14 amino acids. This chain's CDR3 is CASSFGGSADTQYF. The CDR3, as DNA: TGTGCCAGCAGTTTCGGGGGTTCCGCAGATACGCAGTATTTT.

The chain carries TRBV2 and TRBJ1-2; D gene ambiguous. CDR1 is SNHLY and CDR2 is FYNNEI in the germline V gene. The CDR3 has 13 residues. Trimming removed 5 bases from V and 7 bases from J, with 14 bases in between. As DNA, the CDR3 is TGTGCCAGCAGTTTGGGATTATCGGGTGGCTACACCTTC. Its translation: CASSLGLSGGYTF.

This clonotype was recorded at least ten times. The chain has TRBV7-9 and TRBJ1-5; D unresolved. V was cut by 1 base and J by 6 bases, with 7 bases left in between. The V gene's germline CDR1 is SEHNR and CDR2 FQNEAQ (reference sequence). The CDR3 extends over 13 amino acids. CDR3 bases: TGTGCCAGCAGCTTAGATGGCAGTCAGCCCCAGCATTTT. This codes for CASSLDGSQPQHF.

This clonotype has at least ten counts. V gene TRBV6-6 combines with J gene TRBJ2-7, with TRBD1 as a possible D gene (5 bases). The CDR3 totals 15 residues. Per germline, CDR1 MNHNY and CDR2 SVGAGI (reference sequence). V lost 1 base, J lost 5 bases, and 15 bases lay in between. The CDR3 DNA reads TGTGCCAGCAGTTACTGGGGCGGAGCAGGCGACGAGCAGTACTTC. Its translation is CASSYWGGAGDEQYF.

Regarding this clonotype: A read error may account for a junction end that differs from germline. Here the CDR3 DNA reads TGTGCCTGGAGTTTCCGGACTAGCGGAGAGATAAGGGAGCAATACTTC. This gives the protein CAWSFRTSGEIREQYF. The V call is TRBV30, the J call TRBJ2-7; 10 bases agree with TRBD2. This CDR3 region has 16 residues. Per germline, CDR1 GTSNPN and CDR2 SVGIG (reference sequence).

V usage is TRBV7-6 and J usage is TRBJ2-2; 10 bases are a match to TRBD1. V lost 3 bases and J lost 1; bases outside the gene matches: 11. The CDR3 totals 19 residues. Germline V gene data show CDR1 as SGHVS and CDR2 as FNYEAQ. In DNA, the CDR3 is TGTGCCAGCAGCTTTTCCAGGACAGGGGGGTTTCGGAACACCGGGGAGCTGTTTTTT. Protein: CASSFSRTGGFRNTGELFF.

Notes on this clonotype: At one boundary the junction diverges from the germline segment, which might be a read error. V and J are TRBV28 and TRBJ1-5; the match to TRBD1 covers 10 bases. This CDR3 is built from 15 residues. From germline, CDR1 is MDHEN and CDR2 SYDVKM. The CDR3 loop is CTSRFGTGESQPQHF. DNA of the CDR3: TGTACCAGCAGGTTCGGGACAGGGGAGAGTCAGCCCCAGCATTTT.